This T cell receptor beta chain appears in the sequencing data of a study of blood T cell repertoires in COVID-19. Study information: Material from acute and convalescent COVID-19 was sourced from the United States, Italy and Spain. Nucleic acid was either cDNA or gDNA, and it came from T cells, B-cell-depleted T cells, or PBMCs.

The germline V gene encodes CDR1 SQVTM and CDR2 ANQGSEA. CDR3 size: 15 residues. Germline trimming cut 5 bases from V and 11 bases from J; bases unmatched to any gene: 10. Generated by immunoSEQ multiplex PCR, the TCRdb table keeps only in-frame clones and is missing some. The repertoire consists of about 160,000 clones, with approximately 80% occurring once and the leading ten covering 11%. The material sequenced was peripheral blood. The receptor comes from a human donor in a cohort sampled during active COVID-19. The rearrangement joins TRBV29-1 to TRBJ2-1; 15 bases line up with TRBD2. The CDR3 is CSVPGTSGRKFQQFF. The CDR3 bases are TGCAGCGTTCCCGGGACTAGCGGGAGGAAGTTCCAGCAGTTCTTC.